A single sample gave rise to the 8 T cell receptor beta chains below, sequenced in a study of cytomegalovirus exposure and HLA in healthy donors. Produced via immunoSEQ multiplex PCR; TCRdb's table is partial and in-frame only. The sample lists 110,000 or so clones; approximately 88% were seen once. The sequencing sample was made of PBMCs. These receptors were collected from a man aged 18 to 35 in good health and CMV-seronegative.

The gene calls are TRBV11-3 and TRBJ2-5; 8 bases agree with TRBD1. This CDR3 is built from 14 residues. CDR1 is SGHNT and CDR2 is YENEEA in the germline V gene. V was clipped by 5 bases and J by 4 bases; unmatched bases: 6. The CDR3 nucleotides are TGTGCCAGCAGCATGACAGGGGCGGGAGAGACCCAGTACTTC. Translation gives CASSMTGAGETQYF.

The CDR3 nucleotides read TGTGCCAGCACCCGGGGCGGGGACACCGGGGAGCTGTTTTTT. Translation: CASTRGGDTGELFF. V gene TRBV7-7 combines with J gene TRBJ2-2, with a possible D match to TRBD2 (6 bases). This CDR3 is 14 amino acids long. The ends were cut back, 7 bases at V and 3 bases at J, with 12 bases in the middle. Per germline, CDR1 SSHAT and CDR2 FNYEAQ (reference sequence).

This chain joins TRBV20-1 and TRBJ2-7, with D tentatively TRBD2 (6 bases). Germline V gene sequence: CDR1 DFQATT, CDR2 SNEGSKA (reference sequence). This CDR3 region has 11 residues. The V end was cut by 0 bases, the J end by 9 bases, with 9 bases between. The CDR3 sequence is CSARDGGGQYF. CDR3 in DNA: TGCAGTGCTAGAGATGGGGGAGGGCAGTACTTC.

The rearrangement links TRBV27 to TRBJ2-1; 13 bases are shared with TRBD2. The trim removed 5 bases at V and 0 bases at J, leaving 19 bases unmatched. Germline-derived CDR1 and CDR2 are MNHEY and SMNVEV (reference sequence). The CDR3 consists of 22 residues. The CDR3 protein is CASSPLTSGGTPGSSSYNEQFF. The CDR3 DNA reads as TGTGCCAGCAGTCCGCTGACTAGCGGGGGGACTCCGGGATCCAGCTCCTACAATGAGCAGTTCTTC.

V usage is TRBV5-1 and J usage is TRBJ2-7, with a tentative D call TRBD2 (6 bases). The CDR3 is made up of 14 amino acids. Germline CDR1 is SGHRS and CDR2 is YFSETQ. The V gene lost 4 bases and the J gene lost 4 bases, with 15 bases spanning the gap. The CDR3 is CASSVKEGSYEQYF. In DNA, the CDR3 is TGCGCCAGCAGCGTCAAGGAGGGAAGTTACGAGCAGTACTTC.

The rearrangement joins TRBV2 to TRBJ1-5; TRBD1 might be the D (6 bases). V was cut by 5 bases and J by 5 bases, with 13 bases left in between. Germline V gives CDR1 SNHLY, CDR2 FYNNEI. The CDR3 runs to 14 residues. The CDR3 coding sequence is TGTGCCAGCAGTCTACAGGGATCCGATCAGCCCCAGCATTTT. Amino acid sequence: CASSLQGSDQPQHF. The whole variable domain, remainder taken from reference TRBV2 and TRBJ1-5, is EPEVTQTPSHQVTQMGQEVILRCVPISNHLYFYWYRQILGQKVEFLVSFYNNEISEKSEIFDDQFSVERPDGSNFTLKIRSTKLEDSAMYFCASSLQGSDQPQHFGDGTRLSIL.

This sequence joins TRBV7-6 and TRBJ1-1, with D maybe TRBD1 (6 bases). This CDR3 is built from 13 residues. V lost 6 bases and J lost 6, with 14 bases in between. CDR1 is SGHVS, CDR2 FNYEAQ, per germline. The CDR3 DNA sequence: TGTGCCAGCAGGAACACAGGGTTAGCTGAAGCTTTCTTT. This translates into CASRNTGLAEAFF.

The J gene is TRBJ1-1, the V gene TRBV5-6; 7 bases agree with TRBD1. The V gene end was trimmed by 4 bases and the J gene end by 4 bases; junction bases not matched to a gene: 10. The CDR3 length is 15 residues. Germline values: CDR1 SGHDT, CDR2 YYEEEE. DNA for the CDR3: TGTGCCAGCAGCCCAGTTGACAGGGTCGGCACTGAAGCTTTCTTT. Translating it yields CASSPVDRVGTEAFF.